The clone carrying this T cell receptor (beta chain) came up once. This sample is part of a study of patients and donors after allogeneic stem cell transplantation. The CDR3 is 13 amino acids. The ends were cut back, 2 bases at V and 3 bases at J, with 10 bases in the middle. Germline-derived CDR1 and CDR2 are SQVTM and ANQGSEA. TCRdb independently ran MiXCR on the RT-PCR reads; one entry per CDR3 protein. The data contain approximately 160,000 distinct CDR3 sequences, approximately 31% of them seen just once; the ten biggest clones take up under 3.5%. Source material: blood, either unsorted or a sorted T cell fraction (not recorded which). J is TRBJ2-5 and V is TRBV29-1, with unresolved D. This TCR was sampled from a human donor who was either an allogeneic HSCT recipient or a stem cell or donor lymphocyte infusion donor (not recorded which). It is not recorded whose cells these are; they may come from a transplant donor. CDR3 sequence reads: CSVETGYEETQYF. DNA of the CDR3: TGCAGCGTTGAAACGGGTTATGAAGAGACCCAGTACTTC.